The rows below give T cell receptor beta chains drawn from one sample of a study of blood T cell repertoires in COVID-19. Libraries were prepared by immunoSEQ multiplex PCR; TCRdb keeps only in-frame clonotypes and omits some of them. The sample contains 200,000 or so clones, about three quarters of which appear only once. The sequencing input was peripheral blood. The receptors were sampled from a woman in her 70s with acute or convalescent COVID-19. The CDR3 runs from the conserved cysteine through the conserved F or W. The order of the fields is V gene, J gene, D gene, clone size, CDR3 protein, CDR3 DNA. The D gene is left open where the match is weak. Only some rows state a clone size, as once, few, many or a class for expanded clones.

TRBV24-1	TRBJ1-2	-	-	CATSDFSVNYGYTF	TGTGCCACCAGTGATTTTTCAGTTAACTATGGCTACACCTTC
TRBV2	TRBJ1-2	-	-	CASTREVGGGYTF	TGTGCCAGCACCAGAGAGGTCGGTGGAGGCTACACCTTC
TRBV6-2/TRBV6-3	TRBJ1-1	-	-	CASSYRHDTEAFF	TGTGCCAGCAGTTACAGACATGACACTGAAGCTTTCTTT
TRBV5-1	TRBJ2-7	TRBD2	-	CASSGTSGSYEQYF	TGCGCCAGCAGCGGGACTAGCGGGAGCTACGAGCAGTACTTC
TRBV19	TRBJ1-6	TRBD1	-	CASSTRGQGFDSPLHF	TGTGCCAGTAGTACAAGGGGACAGGGGTTCGATTCACCCCTCCACTTT
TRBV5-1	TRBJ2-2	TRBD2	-	CASRGLADFTGELFF	TGCGCCAGCAGGGGGCTAGCGGATTTCACCGGGGAGCTGTTTTTT
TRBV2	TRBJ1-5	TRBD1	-	CASTSGTGGGQPQHF	TGTGCCAGCACATCAGGGACAGGGGGGGGACAGCCCCAGCATTTT
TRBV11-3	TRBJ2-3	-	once	CASSSGGDTQYF	TGTGCCAGCAGCTCCGGGGGAGATACGCAGTATTTT
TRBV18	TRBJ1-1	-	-	CASSPSAADTEAFF	TGTGCCAGCTCACCATCGGCGGCTGACACTGAAGCTTTCTTT
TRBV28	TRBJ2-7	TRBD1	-	CASSLLQMTGNEQYF	TGTGCCAGCAGTTTACTCCAGATGACAGGGAACGAGCAGTACTTC
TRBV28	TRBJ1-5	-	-	CASSLSAGNQPQHF	TGTGCCAGCAGTTTATCGGCAGGGAATCAGCCCCAGCATTTT
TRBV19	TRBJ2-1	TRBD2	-	CASSRTSGSIPQYNEQFF	TGTGCCAGTAGCCGGACTAGCGGGAGTATCCCCCAATACAATGAGCAGTTCTTC
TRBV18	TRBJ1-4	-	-	CASSPSAEKLFF	TGTGCCAGCTCACCATCTGCGGAAAAACTGTTTTTT
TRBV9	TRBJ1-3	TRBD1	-	CASSPWTGYASGNTIYF	TGTGCCAGCAGCCCTTGGACAGGGTATGCCAGTGGAAACACCATATATTTT
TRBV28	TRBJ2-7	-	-	CASSAPDMPPYEQYF	TGTGCCAGCAGTGCACCGGACATGCCTCCCTACGAGCAGTACTTC
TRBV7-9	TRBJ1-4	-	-	CASSPGQTSNEKLFF	TGTGCCAGCAGCCCAGGACAGACATCTAATGAAAAACTGTTTTTT
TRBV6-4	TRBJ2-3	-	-	CASSDSGDFLTDTQYF	TGTGCCAGCAGTGACTCGGGAGACTTTCTCACAGATACGCAGTATTTT
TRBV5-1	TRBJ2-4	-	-	CASSQPPMTGQTAKNIQYF	TGCGCCAGCAGCCAACCTCCGATGACAGGCCAAACGGCCAAAAACATTCAGTACTTC
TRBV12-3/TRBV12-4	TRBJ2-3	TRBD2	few	CATTLAADTQYF	TGTGCCACCACACTAGCGGCAGATACGCAGTATTTT
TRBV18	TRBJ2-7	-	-	CASSPGHPSYEQYF	TGTGCCAGCTCACCGGGACACCCATCCTACGAGCAGTACTTC
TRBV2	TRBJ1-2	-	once	CASSEAGVNYGYTF	TGTGCCAGCAGTGAGGCGGGGGTTAACTATGGCTACACCTTC
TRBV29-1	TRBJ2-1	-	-	CSVEWQYNEQFF	TGCAGCGTTGAGTGGCAGTACAATGAGCAGTTCTTC
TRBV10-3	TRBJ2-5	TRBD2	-	CAIRDSGSGETQYF	TGTGCCATTCGGGATAGCGGGAGCGGGGAGACCCAGTACTTC
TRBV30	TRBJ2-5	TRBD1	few	CAWDRGQNQETQYF	TGTGCCTGGGACCGGGGACAGAACCAAGAGACCCAGTACTTC
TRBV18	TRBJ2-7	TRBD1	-	CASSPIPGQGPYEQYF	TGTGCCAGCTCACCAATTCCGGGACAGGGTCCATACGAGCAGTACTTC
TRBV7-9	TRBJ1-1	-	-	CASSFSGTSTEAFF	TGTGCCAGCAGCTTCAGCGGAACGAGCACTGAAGCTTTCTTT
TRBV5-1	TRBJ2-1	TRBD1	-	CASSPTPGQGYNEQFF	TGCGCCAGCAGCCCAACCCCGGGACAGGGTTACAATGAGCAGTTCTTC
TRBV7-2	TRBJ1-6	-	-	CASSSQDSPLHF	TGTGCCAGCAGCTCTCAGGATTCACCCCTCCACTTT